This entry lists 13 T cell receptor beta chains sequenced from one sample in a study of identical twins. A single record per CDR3 protein comes from TCRdb applying MiXCR to the 5' RACE reads. This table has hundreds of thousands of distinct CDR3 sequences, approximately 18% appearing once. These data were also reused for a study on T cells expressing NK-cell markers.

Sequences were obtained from PBMCs. Receptor source: a woman in her late teens or twenties in good health.

This clonotype was detected only a few times. The rearrangement joins TRBV20-1 to TRBJ1-6; D not certain. Germline V gene data show CDR1 as DFQATT and CDR2 as SNEGSKA (reference sequence). V was trimmed by 2 bases and J by 0 bases, leaving 11 bases between them. The CDR3 covers 16 residues. CDR3 nucleotides: TGCAGTGCTAGACTTTCCCCGAGCTCCTATAATTCACCCCTCCACTTT. It encodes CSARLSPSSYNSPLHF.

The table lists this clonotype with a few counts. The chain uses TRBV5-1 and TRBJ1-1; TRBD1 matches 9 bases. Germline CDR1 is SGHRS and CDR2 is YFSETQ. With 3 bases clipped from V and 1 base from J, the junction kept 1 base outside the gene matches. The CDR3 length is 14 residues. The CDR3 reads CASSWGQGNTEAFF. The DNA of the CDR3 is TGCGCCAGCAGCTGGGGACAGGGGAACACTGAAGCTTTCTTT.

This clonotype was seen only a few times. V is TRBV27 and J is TRBJ2-2, with D perhaps matching TRBD1 (6 bases). Germline assignment: CDR1 MNHEY and CDR2 SMNVEV (reference sequence). Trimming stripped 2 bases from V and 2 bases from J, with 18 bases between. The CDR3 contains 18 residues. The CDR3 DNA is TGTGCCAGCAGTTTACCCGAATCCCGGGACACTAACACCGGGGAGCTGTTTTTT. This codes for CASSLPESRDTNTGELFF.

This clonotype was found a few times. The chain recombines TRBV29-1 with TRBJ2-7; D gene uncertain. The CDR3 runs 12 residues. V lost 6 bases, J lost 5 bases, and 14 bases lay in between. Germline CDR1 reads SQVTM; CDR2 reads ANQGSEA. The CDR3 loop is CSVGYRTDEQYF. CDR3 nucleotide sequence: TGCAGCGTCGGATACAGAACTGACGAGCAGTACTTC.

The rearrangement links TRBV10-3 to TRBJ2-2; D ambiguous. Trimming took off 0 bases at V and 2 bases at J, with 10 bases between the two ends. Germline CDR1 reads ENHRY; CDR2 reads SYGVKD. This CDR3 is built from 16 residues. This CDR3 is CAISESFGINTGELFF. In nucleotides, the CDR3 is TGTGCCATCAGTGAGTCTTTCGGCATTAACACCGGGGAGCTGTTTTTT.

This clonotype was seen only a few times. The chain employs TRBV6-1 and TRBJ2-2; 9 positions match TRBD1. CDR1 MNHNS and CDR2 SASEGT come from the germline V gene. The V and J ends lost 5 bases and 7 bases, in that order; junction bases with no gene match: 11. The CDR3 totals 16 residues. The CDR3 DNA reads as TGTGCCAGCAGTCGAGGGGAGACAGGGGGTTTCGGGGAGCTGTTTTTT. Translating it yields CASSRGETGGFGELFF.

This clonotype was recorded a few times. The V and J genes are TRBV29-1 and TRBJ1-2; D is perhaps TRBD1 (5 bases). Deletions cut 4 bases from V and 8 bases from J, with 20 bases between. Germline assignment: CDR1 SQVTM and CDR2 ANQGSEA. The CDR3 is 14 amino acids. The CDR3 spells CSVVRVIPEGGYTF. CDR3 bases: TGCAGCGTTGTCAGGGTGATACCAGAAGGGGGCTACACCTTC. Complete variable domain (other parts from reference TRBV29-1 and TRBJ1-2): SAVISQKPSRDICQRGTSLTIQCQVDSQVTMMFWYRQQPGQSLTLIATANQGSEATYESGFVIDKFPISRPNLTFSTLTVSNMSPEDSSIYLCSVVRVIPEGGYTFGSGTRLTVV.

This clonotype occurred a few times. The chain carries TRBV5-1 and TRBJ1-5, with a possible D match to TRBD1 (6 bases). CDR1 and CDR2 (germline): SGHRS, YFSETQ. The CDR3 runs 14 residues. V shed 2 bases and J shed 10 bases, with 16 bases lying between them. In DNA, the CDR3 is TGCGCCAGCAGCTTAGGGGGAGTGGGGCAACCCCAGCATTTT. As protein: CASSLGGVGQPQHF.

This clonotype has more than one count but fewer than ten. The chain combines TRBV20-1 with TRBJ2-3, with 12 bases identical to TRBD2. CDR1 DFQATT and CDR2 SNEGSKA come from the germline V gene (reference sequence). V lost 5 bases to trimming and J lost 2 bases; unmatched junction nucleotides: 2. The CDR3 has 14 residues. This CDR3 reads CSAGLAGLTDTQYF. The CDR3, as DNA: TGCAGTGCTGGACTAGCGGGGCTCACAGATACGCAGTATTTT.

Many counts were recorded for this clonotype. The junction departs from the called germline gene at one end, perhaps through a read error. The J gene is TRBJ1-1, the V gene TRBV5-1; possible D gene TRBD1, 6 bases. The germline CDR1 and CDR2 sequences are SGHRS and YFSETQ. The CDR3 has 15 amino acids. The DNA of the CDR3 is TGCGCCAGCAGCTTGTCGGGGGGCATGAATACTGAAGCTTTCTTT. Its translation is CASSLSGGMNTEAFF. The entire variable domain, with the rest obtained from reference TRBV5-1 and TRBJ1-1, is as follows: KAGVTQTPRYLIKTRGQQVTLSCSPISGHRSVSWYQQTPGQGLQFLFEYFSETQRNKGNFPGRFSGRQFSNSRSEMNVSTLELGDSALYLCASSLSGGMNTEAFFGQGTRLTVV.

V usage is TRBV5-1 and J usage is TRBJ2-3; the D is unclear. CDR1 is SGHRS, CDR2 YFSETQ, per germline. V was trimmed by 2 bases and J by 2 bases, leaving 9 bases between them. The CDR3 length is 14 residues. The CDR3: CASSLEQYTDTQYF. CDR3 nucleotides: TGCGCCAGCAGCTTAGAACAGTACACAGATACGCAGTATTTT.

This chain links TRBV20-1 with TRBJ2-3; a possible D gene is TRBD2 (6 bases). CDR3 size: 15 residues. The ends were cut back, 2 bases at V and 2 bases at J, with 14 bases in the middle. The germline V gene encodes CDR1 DFQATT and CDR2 SNEGSKA (reference sequence). The CDR3 nucleotides are TGCAGTGCTAGACCCCCCCTAGCGACCACAGATACGCAGTATTTT. Translated, it gives CSARPPLATTDTQYF.

The sample holds a few counts of this clonotype. The chain joins TRBV4-3 to TRBJ2-7; 7 bases match TRBD2. The CDR3 totals 17 residues. Germline CDR1 LGHNA, CDR2 YSLEER. V lost 0 bases to trimming and J lost 6 bases; unmatched junction nucleotides: 14. CDR3 residues: CASSQDPIGGSLSEQYF. The CDR3 region has the DNA TGCGCCAGCAGCCAAGACCCGATTGGCGGGAGTTTAAGCGAGCAGTACTTC.